The 27 T cell receptor beta chains below were found in one sample sequenced in a study of cytotoxic CD8 clonotypes in ibrutinib-treated CLL. The repertoire was sequenced with immunoSEQ multiplex PCR; TCRdb's copy has only in-frame clones and lacks some. The table records nearly 300,000 clones, 76% of them present only once. Sequencing was performed on PBMCs, taken at disease progression, from a patient treated with ibrutinib. The receptor source for this set is a human donor with chronic lymphocytic leukemia.

The chain uses TRBV29-1 and TRBJ2-1; TRBD2 agrees at 8 bases. This CDR3 region has 14 residues. J was trimmed by 8 bases and V by 6 bases; bases with no gene match: 12. CDR1 SQVTM and CDR2 ANQGSEA come from the germline V gene. The CDR3 here is CSVATGLVYDEQFF. The CDR3, as DNA: TGCAGCGTCGCGACGGGACTAGTTTACGATGAGCAGTTCTTC.

This clone has a handful of counts. The chain carries TRBV7-9 and TRBJ2-5; TRBD1 might be the D (5 bases). V gave up 5 bases and J gave up 0 bases, with 13 bases separating them. Germline V gene data show CDR1 as SEHNR and CDR2 as FQNEAQ (reference sequence). The CDR3 has 15 residues. CDR3 sequence (DNA): TGTGCCAGCAGCCTAGGGTCGACAGACCAAGAGACCCAGTACTTC. Encoded protein: CASSLGSTDQETQYF.

This clone has only a few counts. The V call is TRBV4-2, the J call TRBJ2-7; 7 bases are shared with TRBD2. V shed 3 bases and J 0 bases; nucleotides not matched to a gene: 5. Germline assignment: CDR1 LGHNA and CDR2 YNFKEQ. The CDR3 extends over 15 amino acids. The CDR3, as DNA: TGTGCCAGCAGCCATAATCGCGGGGGCTCCTACGAGCAGTACTTC. As protein: CASSHNRGGSYEQYF.

The chain employs TRBV11-3 and TRBJ2-1; 9 bases are a match to TRBD2. The CDR3 extends over 15 amino acids. V lost 5 bases to trimming and J lost 2 bases; unmatched junction nucleotides: 4. From germline, CDR1 is SGHNT and CDR2 YENEEA. DNA for the CDR3: TGTGCCAGCAGCCCCAGACTAGCGGCCTACAATGAGCAGTTCTTC. It translates to CASSPRLAAYNEQFF.

J is TRBJ2-7 and V is TRBV10-3; 10 bases fit TRBD1. The junction had 5 bases not matched to a gene; V was cut back by 4 bases and J by 5 bases. The germline gives CDR1 ENHRY, CDR2 SYGVKD. The CDR3 sequence is 14 residues long. The CDR3: CAISVGQGVNEQYF. The CDR3 DNA reads as TGTGCCATCAGTGTTGGACAGGGGGTCAACGAGCAGTACTTC.

The chain couples TRBV6-1 to TRBJ2-7, with D perhaps matching TRBD1 (6 bases). The germline gives CDR1 MNHNS, CDR2 SASEGT. The CDR3 is 14 residues long. Trimming pared 8 bases from V and 2 bases from J, leaving 16 bases between. DNA of the CDR3: TGTGCCAGCCTACGTGACAGGTCCACCTACGAGCAGTACTTC. It translates to CASLRDRSTYEQYF.

The chain has TRBV6-1 and TRBJ2-7; the D is unclear. The CDR3 is 10 residues long. The V end was cut by 3 bases, the J end by 12 bases, with 9 bases between. Germline V gene data show CDR1 as MNHNS and CDR2 as SASEGT. CDR3: CASSDPPRYF. DNA of the CDR3: TGTGCCAGCAGTGACCCCCCCCGGTACTTC.

The gene calls are TRBV25-1 and TRBJ1-5; D remains ambiguous. CDR3 size: 16 residues. Trimming stripped 1 base from V and 0 bases from J, with 10 bases between. The germline V gene encodes CDR1 MGHDK and CDR2 SYGVNS. For the CDR3, the DNA is TGTGCCAGCAGTGAATCAGGTTTCCTTAGCAATCAGCCCCAGCATTTT. Translation: CASSESGFLSNQPQHF.

The CDR3 DNA reads as TGCAGCGTTAACATTGGGACCGGGGATGAGCAGTTCTTC. Its translation: CSVNIGTGDEQFF. The V gene is TRBV29-1, the J gene TRBJ2-1; D assignment may be TRBD1 or TRBD2 (5 bases each). This CDR3 comprises 13 residues. CDR1 is SQVTM, CDR2 ANQGSEA, per germline. Trimming stripped 5 bases from V and 8 bases from J, with 16 bases between.

The chain has TRBV5-8 and TRBJ2-7, with D possibly TRBD1 on 5 matching bases. V shed 2 bases and J shed 1 base, with 19 bases lying between them. Germline V gives CDR1 SGHTS, CDR2 YDEGEE. The CDR3 totals 17 residues. The CDR3 region is CASSLSRKKGRSYEQYF. For the CDR3, the DNA is TGTGCCAGCAGCTTATCGAGAAAGAAGGGGCGATCCTACGAGCAGTACTTC.

The chain uses TRBV19 and TRBJ1-1, with 9 bases matching TRBD1. Trimming at V came to 6 bases and at J to 1 base, leaving 0 bases not matched to a gene. This CDR3 spans 13 amino acids. CDR1 LNHDA and CDR2 SQIVND come from the germline V gene (reference sequence). The CDR3 reads CASRQGANTEAFF. CDR3 sequence (DNA): TGTGCCAGTAGACAGGGGGCGAACACTGAAGCTTTCTTT.

The chain combines TRBV5-1 with TRBJ2-7, with D possibly being TRBD2 (6 bases). This CDR3 region has 14 residues. In germline, CDR1 is SGHRS, CDR2 YFSETQ. Deletions cut 5 bases from V and 5 bases from J, with 17 bases between. The CDR3 region is CASRSGGASHEQYF. In DNA, the CDR3 is TGCGCCAGCAGGTCCGGGGGTGCTTCCCACGAGCAGTACTTC.

The V and J genes are TRBV7-2 and TRBJ2-3; D unclear. This CDR3 spans 17 amino acids. Per germline, CDR1 SGHTA and CDR2 FQGNSA. The germline V and J ends were trimmed by 1 base and 4 bases, with 18 bases remaining between them. The CDR3 nucleotides read TGTGCCAGCAGCTTAGTCTCCCTTCCGATGAGCCCAGATACGCAGTATTTT. Amino acid sequence: CASSLVSLPMSPDTQYF.

The gene calls are TRBV19 and TRBJ2-5; the D gene could be TRBD1 or TRBD2 (5 bases each). Germline V gene lookup returns CDR1 LNHDA and CDR2 SQIVND (reference sequence). The V end was cut by 7 bases, the J end by 4 bases, with 10 bases between. CDR3 length: 12 amino acids. The CDR3, as DNA: TGTGCCAGTATGGGGGACGGAGAGACCCAGTACTTC. Translating it yields CASMGDGETQYF.

V is TRBV5-1 and J is TRBJ2-7; D ambiguous. The CDR3 runs 13 residues. Germline V gene sequence: CDR1 SGHRS, CDR2 YFSETQ. Trimming cost V 1 base and J 5 bases, with 10 bases left between them. CDR3 amino acids: CASSLRRRDEQYF. CDR3 nucleotides: TGCGCCAGCAGCTTGCGGCGAAGGGACGAGCAGTACTTC.

CDR3 sequence: CASTDGGGELFF. The CDR3 bases are TGTGCCAGCACCGACGGGGGCGGGGAGCTGTTTTTT. The chain recombines TRBV7-3 with TRBJ2-2; D is perhaps TRBD2 (6 bases). The CDR3 contains 12 residues. The V gene's germline CDR1 is SGHTA and CDR2 FQGTGA. V was cut by 7 bases and J by 7 bases, with 10 bases left in between.

The chain couples TRBV18 to TRBJ2-7; a weak D match, TRBD2 (6 bases). The CDR3 loop spans 14 amino acids. Germline values: CDR1 KGHSH, CDR2 LQKENI. Trimming left V 1 base short and J 1 base short, with 8 bases between. DNA of the CDR3: TGTGCCAGCTCACCACGGGAGGAGTCCTACGAGCAGTACTTC. Translation gives CASSPREESYEQYF.

The chain couples TRBV2 to TRBJ1-1, with D tentatively TRBD1 (5 bases). Deletions cut 7 bases from V and 6 bases from J, with 18 bases between. The CDR3 extends over 14 amino acids. Germline CDR1 is SNHLY and CDR2 is FYNNEI. As DNA, the CDR3 is TGTGCCAGCACCCCATCACAGGTTCGATCTGAAGCTTTCTTT. Protein: CASTPSQVRSEAFF.

Points on this clone: Additional DNA sequences in this sample encode the identical CDR3. The chain couples TRBV18 to TRBJ2-2; 8 bases are shared with TRBD2. V lost 0 bases to trimming and J lost 0 bases; unmatched junction nucleotides: 0. CDR3 length: 16 residues. Per the germline V gene, CDR1 is KGHSH and CDR2 is LQKENI. The CDR3 sequence is CASSPPSGANTGELFF. The CDR3 DNA reads as TGTGCCAGCTCACCACCTAGCGGGGCGAACACCGGGGAGCTGTTTTTT.

V usage is TRBV7-3 and J usage is TRBJ2-3; the match to TRBD2 covers 7 bases. This CDR3 contains 15 residues. Germline V gene data show CDR1 as SGHTA and CDR2 as FQGTGA. V was clipped by 4 bases and J by 0 bases; unmatched bases: 4. CDR3 DNA: TGTGCCAGCAGCTCCGGGACTACCAGCACAGATACGCAGTATTTT. Its translation is CASSSGTTSTDTQYF.

This clone was recorded only once. The chain is built from TRBV7-8 and TRBJ2-2; TRBD1 aligns across 9 bases. The V gene's germline CDR1 is SGHVS and CDR2 FQNEAQ. The CDR3 is made up of 17 amino acids. V gave up 5 bases and J gave up 3 bases; unmatched junction bases: 10. CDR3 loop: CASSPAGTGSHTGELFF. The CDR3 nucleotides read TGTGCCAGCAGCCCTGCTGGGACAGGGAGTCACACCGGGGAGCTGTTTTTT.

V is TRBV19 and J is TRBJ2-7; no clear D. The germline V gene encodes CDR1 LNHDA and CDR2 SQIVND (reference sequence). The CDR3 is 12 amino acids. Trimming removed 5 bases from V and 0 bases from J, with 5 bases in between. As DNA, the CDR3 is TGTGCCAGTAGTGCGAGCTCCTACGAGCAGTACTTC. It encodes CASSASSYEQYF.

The genes are TRBV19 and TRBJ2-7; D possibly corresponds to TRBD1 (5 bases). Germline CDR1 is LNHDA and CDR2 is SQIVND (reference sequence). The CDR3 extends over 15 amino acids. V was pared by 1 base and J by 2 bases, with 12 bases between. The CDR3 region has the DNA TGTGCCAGTAGTATAGGGGCGACAGTACCCTACGAGCAGTACTTC. Amino acids: CASSIGATVPYEQYF.

The V and J genes are TRBV29-1 and TRBJ2-5, with 9 bases matching TRBD1. The CDR3 loop spans 13 amino acids. V lost 6 bases, J lost 3 bases, and 5 bases stayed unmatched. The germline CDR1 and CDR2 sequences are SQVTM and ANQGSEA. CDR3 coding DNA: TGCAGCGTCCGGACAGGGGCTGAAGAGACCCAGTACTTC. Residues: CSVRTGAEETQYF.

This clone has a handful of counts. The CDR3 DNA reads TGTGCCAGCAGTTATCTGGCAGGGTCAGATACGCAGTATTTT. It codes for CASSYLAGSDTQYF. The rearrangement uses TRBV6-5 and TRBJ2-3, with a possible D match to TRBD1 (5 bases). Trimming stripped 3 bases from V and 4 bases from J, with 11 bases between. The CDR3 consists of 14 residues. CDR1 is MNHEY and CDR2 is SVGAGI in the germline V gene.

Worth noting for this clone: Other DNA sequences in the sample encode the same CDR3. J is TRBJ2-3 and V is TRBV7-2, with D unresolved. V was pared by 5 bases and J by 2 bases, with 5 bases between. Germline-derived CDR1 and CDR2 are SGHTA and FQGNSA. The length of the CDR3 is 12 residues. CDR3 region: CASSPPTDTQYF. The CDR3 DNA sequence: TGTGCCAGCAGCCCTCCCACAGATACGCAGTATTTT.

This chain uses TRBV7-6 with TRBJ2-5; 9 nucleotides match TRBD1. The CDR3 extends over 18 amino acids. The germline V gene encodes CDR1 SGHVS and CDR2 FNYEAQ. V was clipped by 4 bases and J by 2 bases; unmatched bases: 14. As DNA, the CDR3 is TGTGCCAGCAGCTACACGAAGGGGGACAGGGAAGATCAAGAGACCCAGTACTTC. Translated, it gives CASSYTKGDREDQETQYF.